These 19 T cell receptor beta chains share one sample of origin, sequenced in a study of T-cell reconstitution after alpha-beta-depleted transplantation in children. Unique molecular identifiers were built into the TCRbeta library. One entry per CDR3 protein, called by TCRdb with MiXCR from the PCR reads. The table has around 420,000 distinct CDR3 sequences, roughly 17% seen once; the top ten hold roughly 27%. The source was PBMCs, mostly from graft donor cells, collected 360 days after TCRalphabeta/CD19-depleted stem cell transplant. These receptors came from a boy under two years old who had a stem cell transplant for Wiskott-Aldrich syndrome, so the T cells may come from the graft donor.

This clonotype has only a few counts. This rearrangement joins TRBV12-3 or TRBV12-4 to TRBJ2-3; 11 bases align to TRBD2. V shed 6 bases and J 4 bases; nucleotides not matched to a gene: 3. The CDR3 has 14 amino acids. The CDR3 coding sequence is TGTGCCAGCAGAGTAGCGGGGGGGTCAGATACGCAGTATTTT. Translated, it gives CASRVAGGSDTQYF.

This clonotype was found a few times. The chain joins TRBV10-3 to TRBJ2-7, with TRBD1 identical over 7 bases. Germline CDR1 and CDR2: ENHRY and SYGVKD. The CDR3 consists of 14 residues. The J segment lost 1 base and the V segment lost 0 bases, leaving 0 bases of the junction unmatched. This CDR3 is CAISESGQSYEQYF. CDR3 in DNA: TGTGCCATCAGTGAGTCGGGACAGTCCTACGAGCAGTACTTC.

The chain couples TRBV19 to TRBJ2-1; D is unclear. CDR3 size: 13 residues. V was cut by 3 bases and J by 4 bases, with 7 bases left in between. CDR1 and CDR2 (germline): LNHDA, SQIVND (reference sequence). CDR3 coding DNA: TGTGCCAGTAGTATTAGGTTGTACAATGAGCAGTTCTTC. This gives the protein CASSIRLYNEQFF.

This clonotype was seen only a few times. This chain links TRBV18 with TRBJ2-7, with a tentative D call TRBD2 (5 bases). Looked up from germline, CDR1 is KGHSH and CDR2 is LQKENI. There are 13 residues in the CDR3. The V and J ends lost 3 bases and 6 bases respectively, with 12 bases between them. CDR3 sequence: CASSPGKSGEQYF. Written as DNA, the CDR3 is TGTGCCAGCTCACCCGGGAAATCAGGCGAGCAGTACTTC.

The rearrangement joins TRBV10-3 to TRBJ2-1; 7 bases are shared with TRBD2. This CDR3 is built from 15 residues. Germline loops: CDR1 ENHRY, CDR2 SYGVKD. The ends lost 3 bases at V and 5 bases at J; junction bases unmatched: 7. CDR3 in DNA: TGTGCCATCAGTGAAGTGGGCGGGAGCGACAATGAGCAGTTCTTC. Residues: CAISEVGGSDNEQFF.

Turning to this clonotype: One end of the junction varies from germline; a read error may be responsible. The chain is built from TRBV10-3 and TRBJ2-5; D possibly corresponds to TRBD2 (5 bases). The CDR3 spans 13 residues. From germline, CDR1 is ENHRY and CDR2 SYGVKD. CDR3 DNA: TGTTCCATCAGTGAGTCGAGGGTAGAGACCCAGTACTTC. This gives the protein CSISESRVETQYF.

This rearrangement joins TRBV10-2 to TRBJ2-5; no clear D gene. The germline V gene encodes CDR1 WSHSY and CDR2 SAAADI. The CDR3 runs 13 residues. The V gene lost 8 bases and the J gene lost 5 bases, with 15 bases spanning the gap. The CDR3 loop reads CASLSRGRETQYF. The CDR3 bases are TGCGCCAGCCTTAGTCGAGGTCGGGAGACCCAGTACTTC.

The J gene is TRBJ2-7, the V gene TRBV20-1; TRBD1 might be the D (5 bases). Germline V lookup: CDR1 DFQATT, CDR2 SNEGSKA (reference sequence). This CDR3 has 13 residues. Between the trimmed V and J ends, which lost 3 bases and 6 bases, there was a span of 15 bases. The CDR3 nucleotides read TGCAGTGCTAGTAACACAGGACGACGCGAGCAGTACTTC. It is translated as CSASNTGRREQYF.

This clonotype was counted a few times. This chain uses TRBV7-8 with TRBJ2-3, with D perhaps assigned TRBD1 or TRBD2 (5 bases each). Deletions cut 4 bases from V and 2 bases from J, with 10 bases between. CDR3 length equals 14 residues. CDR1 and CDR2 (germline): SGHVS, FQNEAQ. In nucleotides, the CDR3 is TGTGCCAGCAGCTCTACGGGGCTCACAGATACGCAGTATTTT. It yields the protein CASSSTGLTDTQYF.

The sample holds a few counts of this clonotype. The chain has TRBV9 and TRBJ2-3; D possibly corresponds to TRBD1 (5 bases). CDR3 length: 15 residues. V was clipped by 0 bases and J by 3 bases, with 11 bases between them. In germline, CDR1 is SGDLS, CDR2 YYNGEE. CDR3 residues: CASSVAGGATDTQYF. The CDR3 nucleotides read TGTGCCAGCAGCGTAGCGGGTGGGGCGACAGATACGCAGTATTTT.

The CDR3 loop is CASSLSRPDTQYF. CDR3 sequence (DNA): TGTGCCAGCAGTTTATCTCGCCCAGATACGCAGTATTTT. J is TRBJ2-3 and V is TRBV28; D remains unclear. There are 13 residues in the CDR3. Trimming removed 1 base from V and 4 bases from J, with 6 bases in between. Germline values: CDR1 MDHEN, CDR2 SYDVKM.

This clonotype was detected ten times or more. CDR3 protein: CASSFGGTYEQYF. Written as DNA, the CDR3 is TGTGCCAGCAGCTTTGGGGGGACCTACGAGCAGTACTTC. The gene calls are TRBV7-9 and TRBJ2-7, with D perhaps matching TRBD2 (6 bases). Germline assignment: CDR1 SEHNR and CDR2 FQNEAQ (reference sequence). The CDR3 consists of 13 residues. V was cut by 3 bases and J by 2 bases, with 8 bases left in between.

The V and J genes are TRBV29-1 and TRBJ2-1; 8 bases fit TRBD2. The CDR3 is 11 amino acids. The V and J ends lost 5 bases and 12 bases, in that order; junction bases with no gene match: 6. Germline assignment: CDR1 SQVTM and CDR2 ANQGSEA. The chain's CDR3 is CSVMLAGAQFF. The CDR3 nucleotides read TGCAGCGTTATGCTAGCGGGTGCGCAGTTCTTC.

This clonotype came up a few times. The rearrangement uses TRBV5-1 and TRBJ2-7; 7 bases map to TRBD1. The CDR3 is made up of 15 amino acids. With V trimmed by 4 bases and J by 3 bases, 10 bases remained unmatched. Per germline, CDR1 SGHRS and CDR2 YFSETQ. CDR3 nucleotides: TGCGCCAGCAGCCGGGGACAGTCCCTTAGCTACGAGCAGTACTTC. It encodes CASSRGQSLSYEQYF.

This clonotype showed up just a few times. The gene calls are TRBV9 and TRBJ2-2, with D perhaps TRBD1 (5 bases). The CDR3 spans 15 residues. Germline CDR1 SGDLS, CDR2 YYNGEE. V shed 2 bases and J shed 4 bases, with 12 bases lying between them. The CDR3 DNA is TGTGCCAGCAGCGTTAAGGGGTCGGGCACCGGGGAGCTGTTTTTT. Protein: CASSVKGSGTGELFF.

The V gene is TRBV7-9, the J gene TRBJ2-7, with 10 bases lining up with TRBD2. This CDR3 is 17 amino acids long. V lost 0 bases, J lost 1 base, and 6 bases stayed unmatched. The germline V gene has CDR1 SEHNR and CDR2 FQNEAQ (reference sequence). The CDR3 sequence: CASSLALRTSGSYEQYF. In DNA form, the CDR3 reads TGTGCCAGCAGCTTAGCCCTACGGACTAGCGGTTCCTACGAGCAGTACTTC. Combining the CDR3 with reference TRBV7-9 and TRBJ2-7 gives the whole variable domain DTGVSQNPRHKITKRGQNVTFRCDPISEHNRLYWYRQTLGQGPEFLTYFQNEAQLEKSRLLSDRFSAERPKGSFSTLEIQRTEQGDSAMYLCASSLALRTSGSYEQYFGPGTRLTVT.

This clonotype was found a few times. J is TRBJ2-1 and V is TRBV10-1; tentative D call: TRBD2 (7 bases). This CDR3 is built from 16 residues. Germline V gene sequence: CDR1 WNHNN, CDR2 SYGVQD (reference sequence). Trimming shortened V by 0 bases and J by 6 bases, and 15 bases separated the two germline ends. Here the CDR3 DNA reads TGCGCCAGCAGTGAGTCCCTAGGGGGGGCTCTCAATGAGCAGTTCTTC. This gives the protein CASSESLGGALNEQFF.

CDR3 region: CASSQGRSDYREQYF. As DNA, the CDR3 is TGCGCCAGCAGCCAAGGCCGATCAGACTATCGCGAGCAGTACTTC. This chain connects TRBV4-3 to TRBJ2-7; possible D gene TRBD2, 5 bases. This CDR3 is 15 amino acids long. V lost 1 base and J lost 6, with 16 bases in between. Germline assignment: CDR1 LGHNA and CDR2 YSLEER.

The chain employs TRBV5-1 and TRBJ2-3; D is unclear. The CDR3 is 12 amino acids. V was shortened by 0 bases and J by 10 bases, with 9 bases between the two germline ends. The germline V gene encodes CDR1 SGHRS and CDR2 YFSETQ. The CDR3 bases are TGCGCCAGCAGCTTGGCTGGGCTGGCGCAGTATTTT. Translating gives CASSLAGLAQYF. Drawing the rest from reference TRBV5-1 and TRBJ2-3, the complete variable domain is KAGVTQTPRYLIKTRGQQVTLSCSPISGHRSVSWYQQTPGQGLQFLFEYFSETQRNKGNFPGRFSGRQFSNSRSEMNVSTLELGDSALYLCASSLAGLAQYFGPGTRLTVL.